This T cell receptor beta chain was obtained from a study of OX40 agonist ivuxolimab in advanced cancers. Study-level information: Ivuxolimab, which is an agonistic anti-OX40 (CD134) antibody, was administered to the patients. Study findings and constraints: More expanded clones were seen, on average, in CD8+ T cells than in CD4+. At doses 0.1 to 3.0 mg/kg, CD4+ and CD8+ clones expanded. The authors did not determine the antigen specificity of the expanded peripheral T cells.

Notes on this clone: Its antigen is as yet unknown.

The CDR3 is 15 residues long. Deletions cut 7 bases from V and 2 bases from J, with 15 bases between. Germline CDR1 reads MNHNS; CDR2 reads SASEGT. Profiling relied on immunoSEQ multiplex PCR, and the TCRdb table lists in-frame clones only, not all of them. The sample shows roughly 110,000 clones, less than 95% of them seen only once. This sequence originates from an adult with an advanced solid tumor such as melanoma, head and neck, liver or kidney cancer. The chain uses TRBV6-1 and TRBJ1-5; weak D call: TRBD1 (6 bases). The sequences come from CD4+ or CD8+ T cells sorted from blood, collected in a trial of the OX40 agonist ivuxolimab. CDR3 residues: CASKGQSGGNQPQHF. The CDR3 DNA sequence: TGTGCCAGCAAGGGACAATCGGGGGGCAATCAGCCCCAGCATTTT.